Shown below are 18 T cell receptor beta chains from a single sample sequenced in a study of T cells in Graves' hyperthyroidism and ophthalmopathy. RNA transcripts were the template for amplifying TCR beta CDR3 regions. An initial round of RT-PCR targeting the TCR CDR3 relied on the HTBI primer set. TCRdb reprocessed the multiplex PCR reads via MiXCR and lists one record per CDR3 protein. The sample includes 400,000 to 450,000 distinct CDR3 sequences, over 12% of them seen just once. Sequencing was performed on blood. The receptor set was obtained from a young man with Graves' ophthalmopathy.

The rearrangement joins TRBV2 to TRBJ1-6; 9 bases align to TRBD1. The J segment lost 3 bases and the V segment lost 5 bases, leaving 5 bases of the junction unmatched. CDR3 length: 16 residues. Per the germline V gene, CDR1 is SNHLY and CDR2 is FYNNEI. The chain's CDR3 is CASSWTGVIYNSPLHF. As DNA, the CDR3 is TGTGCCAGCAGTTGGACAGGGGTCATCTATAATTCACCCCTCCACTTT.

In its sample, this clonotype was seen once. The chain joins TRBV7-9 to TRBJ2-1; TRBD2 aligns across 7 bases. V shed 6 bases, J shed 7 bases, and the junction held 6 bases outside the gene matches. Germline V lookup: CDR1 SEHNR, CDR2 FQNEAQ (reference sequence). CDR3 length: 13 amino acids. CDR3 DNA sequence: TGTGCCAGCAGTTATGACGGGGGGAATGAGCAGTTCTTC. The encoded protein is CASSYDGGNEQFF.

The chain recombines TRBV19 with TRBJ2-5; 15 positions match TRBD2. Germline V lookup: CDR1 LNHDA, CDR2 SQIVND (reference sequence). V lost 9 bases to trimming and J lost 2 bases; unmatched junction nucleotides: 7. The CDR3 sequence is 16 residues long. In DNA, the CDR3 is TGTGCCAGCGGGACTAGCGGGAGGTATAATCAAGAGACCCAGTACTTC. Protein: CASGTSGRYNQETQYF.

Many counts were recorded for this clonotype. V is TRBV20-1 and J is TRBJ2-7; tentatively, D is TRBD1 or TRBD2 (5 bases each). Trimming took off 6 bases at V and 3 bases at J, with 12 bases between the two ends. The CDR3 is made up of 12 amino acids. Germline V lookup: CDR1 DFQATT, CDR2 SNEGSKA (reference sequence). In nucleotides, the CDR3 is TGCAGTGCCAAGGGGACGAACTACGAGCAGTACTTC. This codes for CSAKGTNYEQYF.

This clonotype came up a few times. V gene TRBV6-1 combines with J gene TRBJ2-1; TRBD2 aligns across 8 bases. The V gene's germline CDR1 is MNHNS and CDR2 SASEGT. The CDR3 has 14 residues. V was clipped by 4 bases and J by 8 bases; unmatched bases: 7. CDR3 amino acids: CASSVAGFVDEQFF. In DNA, the CDR3 is TGTGCCAGCAGTGTAGCGGGGTTCGTGGATGAGCAGTTCTTC.

The chain links TRBV27 to TRBJ2-7; D could derive from TRBD1 or TRBD2 (5 bases each). Germline V gene data show CDR1 as MNHEY and CDR2 as SMNVEV (reference sequence). This CDR3 has 14 amino acids. V was clipped by 5 bases and J by 2 bases, with 13 bases between them. The CDR3 nucleotides read TGTGCCAGCAGTACCCGGGGCCTACCCTACGAGCAGTACTTC. Translated, it gives CASSTRGLPYEQYF.

The V call is TRBV6-2 or TRBV6-3, the J call TRBJ2-5; 7 bases fit TRBD2. The CDR3 consists of 15 residues. Germline CDR1 is MNHEY and CDR2 is SVGEGT. Trimming took 5 bases from V and 1 from J; bases not matched to a gene: 7. The CDR3 nucleotides are TGTGCCAGCAGTGGGGGGAGCGGGACCCAAGAGACCCAGTACTTC. It is translated as CASSGGSGTQETQYF.

As concerns this clonotype: This could be a read error, since a much larger clone is one nucleotide away. Since no conserved phenylalanine or tryptophan closes the CDR3, a read error is the likely cause. The chain combines TRBV20-1 with TRBJ2-1; TRBD2 matches at 10 bases. This CDR3 contains 16 residues. V lost 2 bases, J lost 2 bases, and 6 bases stayed unmatched. In germline, CDR1 is DFQATT, CDR2 SNEGSKA (reference sequence). The CDR3 protein is CSARLAGEHPYNEQFY. CDR3 bases: TGCAGTGCTAGACTAGCGGGAGAACATCCCTACAATGAGCAGTTCTAC.

This chain joins TRBV2 and TRBJ1-4; the D gene is possibly TRBD1 (5 bases). The V and J ends lost 4 bases and 4 bases respectively, with 13 bases between them. The CDR3 is made up of 15 amino acids. Germline CDR1 SNHLY, CDR2 FYNNEI. The CDR3 region is CASSAPVGRNEKLFF. The CDR3 bases are TGTGCCAGCAGTGCCCCGGTGGGGCGTAATGAAAAACTGTTTTTT.

This clonotype was detected a few times. CDR3 residues: CASSLAPGGPGNEQFF. DNA for the CDR3: TGTGCCAGCAGCTTAGCCCCGGGGGGCCCCGGGAATGAGCAGTTCTTC. V and J are TRBV7-9 and TRBJ2-1; D perhaps matches TRBD2 (7 bases). Between the trimmed V and J ends, which lost 0 bases and 7 bases, there was a span of 16 bases. CDR3 length: 16 amino acids. Germline CDR1 SEHNR, CDR2 FQNEAQ (reference sequence).

This clonotype was counted ten times or more. The J gene is TRBJ2-5, the V gene TRBV11-1; D remains unclear. The CDR3 length is 15 residues. Trimming took 1 base from V and 1 from J, leaving 10 bases between them. Per germline, CDR1 SGHAT and CDR2 FQDESV (reference sequence). The chain's CDR3 is CASSLETTAQETQYF. CDR3 nucleotide sequence: TGTGCCAGCAGCTTAGAGACGACTGCCCAAGAGACCCAGTACTTC.

The J gene is TRBJ1-2, the V gene TRBV5-4; TRBD1 might be the D (6 bases). CDR1 is SGHNT, CDR2 YYREEE, per germline (reference sequence). The length of the CDR3 is 13 residues. V was trimmed by 8 bases and J by 6 bases, leaving 17 bases between them. For the CDR3, the DNA is TGTGCCAGTTTATCCCCCAGGGGCAATGGCTACACCTTC. Its protein product is CASLSPRGNGYTF.

The chain couples TRBV11-2 to TRBJ1-6; no definite D call. The CDR3 consists of 14 residues. The germline V and J ends were trimmed by 7 bases and 6 bases, with 13 bases remaining between them. In germline, CDR1 is SGHAT, CDR2 FQNNGV. CDR3 DNA: TGTGCCAGCACCACTCCAATTCCTAATTCACCCCTCCACTTT. This sequence encodes CASTTPIPNSPLHF.

This clonotype was detected ten times or more. The gene calls are TRBV24-1 and TRBJ2-7, with D perhaps matching TRBD2 (6 bases). Germline V gene lookup returns CDR1 KGHDR and CDR2 SFDVKD. V was cut by 3 bases and J by 3 bases, with 14 bases left in between. The CDR3 consists of 15 residues. The chain's CDR3 is CATSDRGPGSYEQYF. As DNA, the CDR3 is TGTGCCACCAGTGATCGCGGGCCCGGGAGCTACGAGCAGTACTTC.

There are many counts of this clonotype. The chain carries TRBV15 and TRBJ2-1; 7 bases are a match to TRBD2. Losses at the gene ends were 0 bases for V and 8 bases for J; bases not matched to a gene: 4. The CDR3 covers 14 residues. Looked up from germline, CDR1 is LNHNV and CDR2 is YYDKDF (reference sequence). The CDR3 bases are TGTGCCACCAGCAGAGAAAAGCTAGCGGATGAGCAGTTCTTC. Translation: CATSREKLADEQFF.

This clonotype appeared a few times. This chain joins TRBV28 and TRBJ1-5; D possibly corresponds to TRBD1 (5 bases). This CDR3 is 17 amino acids long. The V gene's germline CDR1 is MDHEN and CDR2 SYDVKM. Deletions cut 2 bases from V and 3 bases from J, with 17 bases between. Here the CDR3 DNA reads TGTGCCAGCAGTTTAAAAGGGGTCTCGGCTTTCAATCAGCCCCAGCATTTT. This gives the protein CASSLKGVSAFNQPQHF.

Only a few counts were recorded for this clonotype. The gene calls are TRBV19 and TRBJ2-5; 11 bases are a match to TRBD1. The germline gives CDR1 LNHDA, CDR2 SQIVND (reference sequence). The ends lost 5 bases at V and 2 bases at J; junction bases unmatched: 4. The CDR3 is 15 residues long. Here the CDR3 reads CASSPRDRGQETQYF. In nucleotides, the CDR3 is TGTGCCAGTAGTCCGCGGGACAGGGGGCAAGAGACCCAGTACTTC.

This clonotype came up a few times. This CDR3 reads CASSTGQGNYEQYF. DNA of the CDR3: TGCGCCAGCAGCACCGGACAGGGGAACTACGAGCAGTACTTC. The chain employs TRBV5-1 and TRBJ2-7; 9 bases align to TRBD1. The CDR3 is made up of 14 amino acids. The germline V gene encodes CDR1 SGHRS and CDR2 YFSETQ. V gave up 4 bases and J gave up 3 bases; unmatched junction bases: 5.